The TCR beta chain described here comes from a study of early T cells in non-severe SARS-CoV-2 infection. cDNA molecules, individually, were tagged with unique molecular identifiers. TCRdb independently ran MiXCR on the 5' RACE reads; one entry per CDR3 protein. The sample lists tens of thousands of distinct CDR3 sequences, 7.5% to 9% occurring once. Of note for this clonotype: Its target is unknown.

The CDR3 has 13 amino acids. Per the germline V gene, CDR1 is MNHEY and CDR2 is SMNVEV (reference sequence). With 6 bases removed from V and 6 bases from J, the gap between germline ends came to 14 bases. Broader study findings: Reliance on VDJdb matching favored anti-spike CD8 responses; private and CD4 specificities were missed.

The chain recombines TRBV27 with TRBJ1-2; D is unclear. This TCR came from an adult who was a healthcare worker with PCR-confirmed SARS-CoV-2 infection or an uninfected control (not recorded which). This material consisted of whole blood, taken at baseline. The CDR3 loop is CASSPALSHGYTF. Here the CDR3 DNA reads TGTGCCAGCAGCCCCGCCCTATCGCATGGCTACACCTTC.